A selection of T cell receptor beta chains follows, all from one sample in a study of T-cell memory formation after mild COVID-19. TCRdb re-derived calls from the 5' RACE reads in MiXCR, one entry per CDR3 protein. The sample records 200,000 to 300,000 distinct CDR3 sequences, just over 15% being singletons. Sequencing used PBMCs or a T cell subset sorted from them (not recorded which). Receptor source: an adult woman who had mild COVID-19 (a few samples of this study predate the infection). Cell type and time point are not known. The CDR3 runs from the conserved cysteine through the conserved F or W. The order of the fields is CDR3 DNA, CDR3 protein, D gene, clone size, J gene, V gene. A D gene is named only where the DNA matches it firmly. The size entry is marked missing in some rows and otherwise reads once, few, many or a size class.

TGCGCCAGCAGCTTGGTTTCGGGGGCGAACACTGAAGCTTTCTTT,CASSLVSGANTEAFF,.,.,TRBJ1-1,TRBV5-1
TGTGCCACCAGTGATCCCACAGGGGGAAGTAGCAATCAGCCTCAGCATTTT,CATSDPTGGSSNQPQHF,TRBD1,many,TRBJ1-5,TRBV24-1
TGTGCCAGCAGTTTGGGACAAAATGAAAAACTGTTTTTT,CASSLGQNEKLFF,.,.,TRBJ1-4,TRBV12-3/TRBV12-4
TGCAGTGCTAGACAAAGAAGCACAGATACGCAGTATTTT,CSARQRSTDTQYF,.,.,TRBJ2-3,TRBV20-1
TGTGCCAGCAGCCAAGGGGTAGCGGCAGGAGAGACCCAGTACTTC,CASSQGVAAGETQYF,.,.,TRBJ2-5,TRBV3-1
TGTGCCAGCAGTTTACAAACAGGGTTGAATTCACCCCTCCACTTT,CASSLQTGLNSPLHF,.,.,TRBJ1-6,TRBV28
TGCAGCGTTGACAGCAGGTCGAACACTGAAGCTTTCTTT,CSVDSRSNTEAFF,.,.,TRBJ1-1,TRBV29-1
TGTGCCAGCAGCGCCCTACAGGGATCGGAAAAACTGTTTTTT,CASSALQGSEKLFF,.,.,TRBJ1-4,TRBV3-1
TGTGCCAGCAGTTACCCGACAGTTAACTATGGCTACACCTTC,CASSYPTVNYGYTF,.,few,TRBJ1-2,TRBV12-3/TRBV12-4
TGCAGTGCTATGGACGGACGTAATTCACCCCTCCACTTT,CSAMDGRNSPLHF,.,many,TRBJ1-6,TRBV20-1
TGTGCCAGCAACCGGGACAGGGGGCAGAATTCACCCCTCCACTTT,CASNRDRGQNSPLHF,TRBD1,.,TRBJ1-6,TRBV12-3/TRBV12-4
TGTGCCAGCAGTTCCCGCCCGGACTTGTCCGGCTCACCCCTCCACTTT,CASSSRPDLSGSPLHF,.,.,TRBJ1-6,TRBV6-5
TGTGCCAGCAGCCAAAACAGGCCCACAGATACGCAGTATTTT,CASSQNRPTDTQYF,.,few,TRBJ2-3,TRBV7-2
TGCGCCAGCAGCTCCCGGGACCCAGGGGGGGATACGCAGTATTTT,CASSSRDPGGDTQYF,.,few,TRBJ2-3,TRBV5-1
TGTGCCAGCAGCGTAGCCGGGGAGCTGTTTTTT,CASSVAGELFF,.,few,TRBJ2-2,TRBV9
TGTGCCAGTAGTAAGGACAGGGCCACAGATACGCAGTATTTT,CASSKDRATDTQYF,TRBD1,few,TRBJ2-3,TRBV19
TGTGCCAGCAGCCATAACGATAACTATGGCTACACCTTC,CASSHNDNYGYTF,.,.,TRBJ1-2,TRBV7-9
TGTGCCAGCAGCTGGTCCCTAGCGGGCCGCTCCTACAATGAGCAGTTCTTC,CASSWSLAGRSYNEQFF,TRBD2,few,TRBJ2-1,TRBV5-6
TGTGCCAGCAGCTCAGCTAGCGGGGGCTACAATGAGCAGTTCTTC,CASSSASGGYNEQFF,TRBD2,few,TRBJ2-1,TRBV7-8
TGCAGCGTTCCCCCCCCGGGACTAGCGGGAACGTTGGAGACCCAGTACTTC,CSVPPPGLAGTLETQYF,TRBD2,few,TRBJ2-5,TRBV29-1
TGTGCCAGCATCTCAACACAGTGGGGGTTTATTCTCGAAGCTTTCTTT,CASISTQWGFILEAFF,.,.,TRBJ1-1,TRBV6-6
TGCAGTGCTAGAGATCTGGGGAACACTGAAGCTTTCTTT,CSARDLGNTEAFF,.,.,TRBJ1-1,TRBV20-1
TGTGCCAGCAGCTTCAGACTATACGAGCAGTACTTC,CASSFRLYEQYF,.,many,TRBJ2-7,TRBV7-9
TGCGCCAGCAGCTCGCGAGGGACGGTCCAAGGGACCCAGTACTTC,CASSSRGTVQGTQYF,.,.,TRBJ2-5,TRBV5-1
TGCGCCAGCAGCCGCGAAGCCCGGGACAGGGGAGCCTACGAGCAGTACTTC,CASSREARDRGAYEQYF,TRBD1,.,TRBJ2-7,TRBV4-3
TGTGCCAGCAGCCGTGGAACCTATAATTCACCCCTCCACTTT,CASSRGTYNSPLHF,.,.,TRBJ1-6,TRBV7-2
TGTGCCAGCTTCTCACCGCTGGGACATACTGAAGCTTTCTTT,CASFSPLGHTEAFF,.,.,TRBJ1-1,TRBV6-5
TGTGCCAGCAGCTCCGGCGGGACTCACTACAATGAGCAGTTCTTC,CASSSGGTHYNEQFF,.,many,TRBJ2-1,TRBV7-2
TGTGCCAGCAGTTCGGGTCCTGCTCGAGGCTACACCTTC,CASSSGPARGYTF,.,few,TRBJ1-2,TRBV6-5
TGTGCCAGCTCATCCGACAGGCTGGCCTACGAGCAGTACTTC,CASSSDRLAYEQYF,.,.,TRBJ2-7,TRBV18
TGCAGCGTTGCGGACAGCTACAATGAGCAGTTCTTC,CSVADSYNEQFF,.,few,TRBJ2-1,TRBV29-1
TGTGCCAGCAGCGTCCGGGAGATAGCTGAAGCTTTCTTT,CASSVREIAEAFF,.,.,TRBJ1-1,TRBV5-5
TGTGCCAGCAGCGGACAGAGGGGGGATACGCAGTATTTT,CASSGQRGDTQYF,.,.,TRBJ2-3,TRBV2
TGTGCCAGCAGCAAATTCGGGACTAGGGATTACAATGAGCAGTTCTTC,CASSKFGTRDYNEQFF,.,.,TRBJ2-1,TRBV21-1
TGCGCCAGCAGCCAAGAAAGGGCAGGACGAGGAAACACCATATATTTT,CASSQERAGRGNTIYF,.,.,TRBJ1-3,TRBV4-1
TGCGCCAGCAGCTTGTGGGGGGATTTAGAAGAGACCCAGTACTTC,CASSLWGDLEETQYF,.,many,TRBJ2-5,TRBV5-1
TGCGCCAGCAGCCCCCCTGGAGCAGATTGGCAGCCCCAGCATTTT,CASSPPGADWQPQHF,.,.,TRBJ1-5,TRBV4-1
TGTGCCAGCAGCCCCAGGCGGAGAATGTACGAGCAGTACTTC,CASSPRRRMYEQYF,.,few,TRBJ2-7,TRBV11-3